Listed below are T cell receptor beta chains from one sample, sequenced in a study of regulatory T cells in long-lasting Graves disease. Each CDR3 protein is one row after TCRdb ran MiXCR on the multiplex PCR reads. The sample yields about 420,000 distinct CDR3 sequences, 16% seen once. The sample also formed part of further work on T cells in Graves' hyperthyroidism and ophthalmopathy.

The sample here was peripheral blood mononuclear cells (PBMCs), taken at new diagnosis, from a patient treated with antithyroid drugs. The receptors derive from a woman aged 18-29 years with Graves disease. CDR3s include the opening cysteine and the closing phenylalanine or tryptophan. Each record gives: J gene, D gene, V gene, CDR3 length, clone size, CDR3 protein, CDR3 DNA. A D gene is named only where the DNA matches it firmly. For some rows the clone size is stated as once, few or many, or as a class when expanded; others skip it.

J gene: TRBJ2-2
D gene: -
V gene: TRBV3-1
CDR3 length: 14
clone size: -
CDR3 protein: CASSQGGYTGELFF
CDR3 DNA: TGTGCCAGCAGCCAAGGGGGGTATACCGGGGAGCTGTTTTTT

J gene: TRBJ2-7
D gene: -
V gene: TRBV30
CDR3 length: 13
clone size: -
CDR3 protein: CAWSDTKSYEQYF
CDR3 DNA: TGTGCCTGGAGTGATACAAAGTCCTACGAGCAGTACTTC

J gene: TRBJ2-3
D gene: -
V gene: TRBV24-1
CDR3 length: 22
clone size: -
CDR3 protein: CATSSASEMGTQSGRNTDTQYF
CDR3 DNA: TGTGCCACCAGCTCGGCCTCGGAGATGGGGACCCAATCAGGTCGGAACACAGATACGCAGTATTTT

J gene: TRBJ2-6
D gene: TRBD1
V gene: TRBV6-1
CDR3 length: 14
clone size: few
CDR3 protein: CATNRGTGANVLTF
CDR3 DNA: TGTGCCACCAACAGGGGCACTGGGGCCAACGTCCTGACTTTC

J gene: TRBJ1-3
D gene: -
V gene: TRBV11-2
CDR3 length: 13
clone size: few
CDR3 protein: CASSLQDGNTIYF
CDR3 DNA: TGTGCCAGCAGCTTACAGGACGGAAACACCATATATTTT

J gene: TRBJ2-4
D gene: -
V gene: TRBV5-5
CDR3 length: 12
clone size: few
CDR3 protein: CASSWDLDIQYF
CDR3 DNA: TGTGCCAGCAGCTGGGACCTGGACATTCAGTACTTC

J gene: TRBJ2-1
D gene: TRBD1
V gene: TRBV18
CDR3 length: 15
clone size: few
CDR3 protein: CASSPRGTGYNEQFF
CDR3 DNA: TGTGCCAGCTCACCACGTGGGACAGGATACAATGAGCAGTTCTTC

J gene: TRBJ2-3
D gene: TRBD2
V gene: TRBV20-1
CDR3 length: 16
clone size: -
CDR3 protein: CSAAGLAGGGTDTQYF
CDR3 DNA: TGCAGTGCTGCGGGACTAGCGGGAGGTGGCACAGATACGCAGTATTTT

J gene: TRBJ1-4
D gene: TRBD1
V gene: TRBV7-3
CDR3 length: 15
clone size: many
CDR3 protein: CASSQGGQGNEKLFF
CDR3 DNA: TGTGCCAGCAGCCAGGGGGGACAGGGTAATGAAAAACTGTTTTTT

J gene: TRBJ2-7
D gene: TRBD2
V gene: TRBV20-1
CDR3 length: 15
clone size: -
CDR3 protein: CSAPLWTSGNYEQYF
CDR3 DNA: TGCAGTGCCCCGCTCTGGACTAGCGGGAACTACGAGCAGTACTTC

J gene: TRBJ1-2
D gene: TRBD1
V gene: TRBV11-3
CDR3 length: 17
clone size: few
CDR3 protein: CASSLALGTGANYGYTF
CDR3 DNA: TGTGCCAGCAGCTTAGCCCTCGGGACAGGGGCTAACTATGGCTACACCTTC

J gene: TRBJ2-3
D gene: TRBD2
V gene: TRBV6-1
CDR3 length: 15
clone size: -
CDR3 protein: CASSRAGTRVNTQYF
CDR3 DNA: TGTGCCAGCAGCAGAGCCGGGACTAGGGTAAATACGCAGTATTTT

J gene: TRBJ2-2
D gene: TRBD1
V gene: TRBV5-1
CDR3 length: 17
clone size: many
CDR3 protein: CASSTEGQGTNTGELFF
CDR3 DNA: TGCGCCAGCAGCACAGAAGGACAGGGGACAAACACCGGGGAGCTGTTTTTT

J gene: TRBJ2-7
D gene: TRBD1
V gene: TRBV29-1
CDR3 length: 13
clone size: -
CDR3 protein: CSVKDREVYEQYF
CDR3 DNA: TGCAGCGTTAAGGACAGGGAAGTCTACGAGCAGTACTTC

J gene: TRBJ2-7
D gene: -
V gene: TRBV6-1
CDR3 length: 14
clone size: -
CDR3 protein: CASSMEGVGYEQYF
CDR3 DNA: TGTGCCAGCAGTATGGAGGGGGTAGGGTACGAGCAGTACTTC

J gene: TRBJ2-7
D gene: TRBD1
V gene: TRBV7-2
CDR3 length: 15
clone size: many
CDR3 protein: CASSVRTGADYEQYF
CDR3 DNA: TGTGCCAGCAGCGTCCGGACAGGGGCTGATTACGAGCAGTACTTC

J gene: TRBJ1-2
D gene: -
V gene: TRBV15
CDR3 length: 16
clone size: -
CDR3 protein: CATSLRRQVLLYGYTF
CDR3 DNA: TGTGCCACCAGCCTCCGGAGGCAGGTACTTTTATATGGCTACACCTTC

J gene: TRBJ2-3
D gene: -
V gene: TRBV2
CDR3 length: 11
clone size: many
CDR3 protein: CASRRVDTQYF
CDR3 DNA: TGTGCCAGCCGGAGGGTAGATACGCAGTATTTT

J gene: TRBJ2-7
D gene: -
V gene: TRBV28
CDR3 length: 14
clone size: many
CDR3 protein: CASSSLFGGYEQYF
CDR3 DNA: TGTGCCAGCAGTTCACTCTTTGGGGGCTACGAGCAGTACTTC